These T cell receptor beta chains were read from a single sample in a study of blood T cell repertoires in COVID-19. Clones were sequenced by immunoSEQ multiplex PCR, and TCRdb holds only the in-frame ones, with some missing. The sample lists around 200,000 clones, 85% to 90% occurring once. The source material was peripheral blood. The origin of the receptors is a man over 45 with acute or convalescent COVID-19. Both conserved end residues are part of each CDR3. The order of the fields is clone size, D gene, V gene, J gene, CDR3 protein, CDR3 DNA. A D gene is named only where the DNA matches it firmly. Only part of the rows carry a size: once, few, many, or a class if the clone is expanded.

clone_size: once
d_call: NA
v_call: TRBV6-1
j_call: TRBJ1-2
cdr3_aa: CASSEGAGAAGYTF
cdr3_nt: TGTGCCAGCAGTGAAGGGGCAGGCGCTGCTGGCTACACCTTC

clone_size: NA
d_call: NA
v_call: TRBV28
j_call: TRBJ2-1
cdr3_aa: CASSLQHNEQFF
cdr3_nt: TGTGCCAGCTCCCTACAGCACAATGAGCAGTTCTTC

clone_size: NA
d_call: TRBD1
v_call: TRBV5-1
j_call: TRBJ1-3
cdr3_aa: CASSTGQGGSGNTIYF
cdr3_nt: TGCGCCAGCAGCACAGGACAGGGGGGATCTGGAAACACCATATATTTT

clone_size: NA
d_call: TRBD2
v_call: TRBV10-1
j_call: TRBJ2-7
cdr3_aa: CASSDGGRAPYEQYF
cdr3_nt: TGCGCCAGCAGTGACGGCGGGAGGGCCCCCTACGAGCAGTACTTC

clone_size: once
d_call: NA
v_call: TRBV2
j_call: TRBJ1-6
cdr3_aa: CASSEARVNSPLHF
cdr3_nt: TGTGCCAGCAGTGAAGCTCGGGTTAACTCACCCCTCCACTTT

clone_size: NA
d_call: TRBD1
v_call: TRBV3-1/TRBV3-2
j_call: TRBJ2-3
cdr3_aa: CASSQAQGAPDTQYF
cdr3_nt: TGTGCCAGCAGCCAAGCACAGGGGGCTCCGGATACGCAGTATTTT

clone_size: NA
d_call: NA
v_call: TRBV3-1/TRBV3-2
j_call: TRBJ2-6
cdr3_aa: CASSQAGAGANVLTF
cdr3_nt: TGTGCCAGCAGCCAAGCAGGGGCTGGGGCCAACGTCCTGACTTTC

clone_size: NA
d_call: TRBD1
v_call: TRBV7-2
j_call: TRBJ1-2
cdr3_aa: CASSPGTDRKNYGYTF
cdr3_nt: TGTGCCAGCAGCCCCGGGACAGACCGAAAAAACTATGGCTACACCTTC

clone_size: NA
d_call: NA
v_call: TRBV4-2
j_call: TRBJ2-5
cdr3_aa: CASSASTPGETQYF
cdr3_nt: TGTGCCAGCAGCGCGTCGACACCAGGGGAGACCCAGTACTTC

clone_size: NA
d_call: NA
v_call: TRBV7-3
j_call: TRBJ1-2
cdr3_aa: CASRGVDGYTF
cdr3_nt: TGTGCCAGCCGGGGGGTTGATGGCTACACCTTC

clone_size: NA
d_call: NA
v_call: TRBV21-1
j_call: TRBJ2-1
cdr3_aa: CASSKVLQLLAGRDNEQFF
cdr3_nt: TGTGCCAGCAGCAAAGTCCTACAGTTACTAGCGGGACGGGATAATGAGCAGTTCTTC

clone_size: once
d_call: TRBD2
v_call: TRBV10-3
j_call: TRBJ2-1
cdr3_aa: CAISEFELAGYNEQFF
cdr3_nt: TGTGCCATCAGTGAGTTTGAACTAGCGGGTTACAATGAGCAGTTCTTC

clone_size: once
d_call: NA
v_call: TRBV10-1
j_call: TRBJ1-2
cdr3_aa: CASSAETGICGYTF
cdr3_nt: TGCGCCAGCAGTGCGGAAACAGGGATTTGCGGCTACACCTTC

clone_size: once
d_call: TRBD1
v_call: TRBV9
j_call: TRBJ2-5
cdr3_aa: CASSVGGQGQETQYF
cdr3_nt: TGTGCCAGCAGCGTAGGAGGGCAGGGACAGGAGACCCAGTACTTC

clone_size: NA
d_call: TRBD2
v_call: TRBV11-2
j_call: TRBJ2-5
cdr3_aa: CASSLDRQTSGGKTQYF
cdr3_nt: TGTGCCAGCAGCTTAGATCGTCAGACTAGCGGGGGGAAGACCCAGTACTTC

clone_size: NA
d_call: NA
v_call: TRBV7-9
j_call: TRBJ1-1
cdr3_aa: CASSLPYTEAFF
cdr3_nt: TGTGCCAGCAGCTTACCATACACTGAAGCTTTCTTT

clone_size: NA
d_call: NA
v_call: TRBV29-1
j_call: TRBJ1-2
cdr3_aa: CSESPASYGYTF
cdr3_nt: TGCAGCGAGTCGCCAGCGAGCTATGGCTACACCTTC

clone_size: NA
d_call: NA
v_call: TRBV28
j_call: TRBJ2-7
cdr3_aa: CASSLLLVYEQYF
cdr3_nt: TGTGCCAGCAGTTTACTGTTAGTCTACGAGCAGTACTTC

clone_size: NA
d_call: NA
v_call: TRBV7-3
j_call: TRBJ2-6
cdr3_aa: CASSAGVGANVLTF
cdr3_nt: TGTGCCAGCAGCGCAGGGGTTGGGGCCAACGTCCTGACTTTC

clone_size: NA
d_call: NA
v_call: TRBV6-5
j_call: TRBJ2-6
cdr3_aa: CASSYSAGNGANVLTF
cdr3_nt: TGTGCCAGCAGTTACTCGGCAGGGAACGGGGCCAACGTCCTGACTTTC

clone_size: NA
d_call: NA
v_call: TRBV2
j_call: TRBJ2-7
cdr3_aa: CASSEWGGPYEQYF
cdr3_nt: TGTGCCAGCAGTGAATGGGGGGGCCCCTACGAGCAGTACTTC

clone_size: NA
d_call: TRBD1
v_call: TRBV18
j_call: TRBJ1-1
cdr3_aa: CASSTSGTGDTEAFF
cdr3_nt: TGTGCCAGCTCTACTAGTGGGACAGGGGACACTGAAGCTTTCTTT

clone_size: NA
d_call: NA
v_call: TRBV28
j_call: TRBJ2-1
cdr3_aa: CASRTTGEAYNEQFF
cdr3_nt: TGTGCCAGCAGGACGACAGGCGAGGCTTACAATGAGCAGTTCTTC

clone_size: NA
d_call: TRBD1
v_call: TRBV5-1
j_call: TRBJ1-2
cdr3_aa: CASQLGTEQEYGYTF
cdr3_nt: TGCGCCAGCCAGCTTGGGACAGAGCAAGAATATGGCTACACCTTC

clone_size: NA
d_call: NA
v_call: TRBV5-4
j_call: TRBJ1-4
cdr3_aa: CASSLSGASNEKLFF
cdr3_nt: TGTGCCAGCAGCTTGAGCGGGGCATCTAATGAAAAACTGTTTTTT

clone_size: NA
d_call: NA
v_call: TRBV18
j_call: TRBJ2-2
cdr3_aa: CASSPGPGGNTGELFF
cdr3_nt: TGTGCCAGCTCACCAGGCCCCGGGGGGAACACCGGGGAGCTGTTTTTT

clone_size: NA
d_call: NA
v_call: TRBV11-2
j_call: TRBJ2-3
cdr3_aa: CASSPPAVGADTQYF
cdr3_nt: TGTGCCAGCAGCCCTCCTGCGGTCGGGGCAGATACGCAGTATTTT

clone_size: NA
d_call: TRBD2
v_call: TRBV7-2
j_call: TRBJ2-1
cdr3_aa: CASSPRSGSRNEQFF
cdr3_nt: TGTGCCAGCAGCCCCCGGAGCGGGAGTAGGAATGAGCAGTTCTTC

clone_size: NA
d_call: NA
v_call: TRBV2
j_call: TRBJ1-2
cdr3_aa: CASSEAMDRTAGYTF
cdr3_nt: TGTGCCAGCAGTGAAGCTATGGATAGGACAGCTGGCTACACCTTC

clone_size: NA
d_call: NA
v_call: TRBV18
j_call: TRBJ1-6
cdr3_aa: CASSPAGLDSPLHF
cdr3_nt: TGTGCCAGCTCACCGGCAGGGCTTGATTCACCCCTCCACTTT

clone_size: NA
d_call: NA
v_call: TRBV28
j_call: TRBJ1-3
cdr3_aa: CASSRGTAGGNTIYF
cdr3_nt: TGTGCCAGCAGCCGCGGGACTGCCGGTGGAAACACCATATATTTT

clone_size: NA
d_call: TRBD1
v_call: TRBV29-1
j_call: TRBJ1-2
cdr3_aa: CSVTGGGYGYTF
cdr3_nt: TGCAGCGTGACAGGGGGCGGCTATGGCTACACCTTC

clone_size: NA
d_call: NA
v_call: TRBV6-5
j_call: TRBJ1-6
cdr3_aa: CASRRENSPLHF
cdr3_nt: TGTGCCAGCAGGAGGGAGAATTCACCCCTCCACTTT

clone_size: NA
d_call: TRBD1
v_call: TRBV7-9
j_call: TRBJ1-4
cdr3_aa: CASSLARDSLATNEKLFF
cdr3_nt: TGTGCCAGCAGCTTAGCGCGGGACAGCCTTGCAACTAATGAAAAACTGTTTTTT

clone_size: NA
d_call: NA
v_call: TRBV7-7
j_call: TRBJ1-5
cdr3_aa: CASSLDALNGVSNQPQHF
cdr3_nt: TGTGCTAGCAGCTTAGATGCCTTAAACGGGGTCAGCAATCAGCCCCAGCATTTT

clone_size: NA
d_call: NA
v_call: TRBV11-2
j_call: TRBJ1-5
cdr3_aa: CASSPSTARASNQPQHF
cdr3_nt: TGTGCCAGCAGCCCTTCGACAGCTCGAGCAAGCAATCAGCCCCAGCATTTT

clone_size: few
d_call: NA
v_call: TRBV30
j_call: TRBJ1-6
cdr3_aa: CAWSVGGAGNSPLHF
cdr3_nt: TGTGCCTGGAGTGTTGGAGGGGCAGGGAATTCACCCCTCCACTTT

clone_size: NA
d_call: NA
v_call: TRBV5-8
j_call: TRBJ2-1
cdr3_aa: CASSVNQGSSYNEQFF
cdr3_nt: TGTGCCAGCAGCGTGAATCAGGGGAGCTCCTACAATGAGCAGTTCTTC

clone_size: NA
d_call: NA
v_call: TRBV7-2
j_call: TRBJ1-6
cdr3_aa: CASSLIPGNSPLHF
cdr3_nt: TGTGCCAGCAGCTTAATTCCGGGTAATTCACCCCTCCACTTT

clone_size: NA
d_call: TRBD1
v_call: TRBV5-1
j_call: TRBJ1-2
cdr3_aa: CASRDRGAFNYGYTF
cdr3_nt: TGCGCCAGCAGGGACAGGGGCGCTTTTAACTATGGCTACACCTTC

clone_size: NA
d_call: NA
v_call: TRBV19
j_call: TRBJ1-5
cdr3_aa: CASSITVNQPQHF
cdr3_nt: TGTGCCAGTAGTATAACGGTGAATCAGCCCCAGCATTTT

clone_size: once
d_call: TRBD2
v_call: TRBV6-1
j_call: TRBJ2-4
cdr3_aa: CASTAGGGKNIQYF
cdr3_nt: TGTGCCAGCACGGCGGGAGGTGGCAAAAACATTCAGTACTTC

clone_size: NA
d_call: TRBD2
v_call: TRBV13
j_call: TRBJ2-3
cdr3_aa: CASSSSTSGSTDTQYF
cdr3_nt: TGTGCCAGCAGCTCGTCGACTAGCGGATCCACAGATACGCAGTATTTT

clone_size: NA
d_call: NA
v_call: TRBV3-1/TRBV3-2
j_call: TRBJ1-1
cdr3_aa: CASSHHPPRGRTEAFF
cdr3_nt: TGTGCCAGCAGCCATCATCCCCCTCGGGGTCGCACTGAAGCTTTCTTT

clone_size: NA
d_call: TRBD1
v_call: TRBV2
j_call: TRBJ2-7
cdr3_aa: CATSDPGTVAYEQYF
cdr3_nt: TGTGCCACCTCAGATCCCGGGACAGTAGCCTACGAGCAGTACTTC

clone_size: few
d_call: TRBD1
v_call: TRBV10-2
j_call: TRBJ2-1
cdr3_aa: CASSELGRQGNEQFF
cdr3_nt: TGCGCCAGCAGTGAGCTTGGACGACAGGGGAATGAGCAGTTCTTC

clone_size: once
d_call: NA
v_call: TRBV28
j_call: TRBJ2-3
cdr3_aa: CASSSNTDTQYF
cdr3_nt: TGTGCCAGCAGTTCAAACACAGATACGCAGTATTTT

clone_size: NA
d_call: NA
v_call: TRBV6-5
j_call: TRBJ1-2
cdr3_aa: CASSYSKAREGYGYTF
cdr3_nt: TGTGCCAGCAGTTACTCGAAGGCCAGGGAGGGTTATGGCTACACCTTC

clone_size: NA
d_call: NA
v_call: TRBV9
j_call: TRBJ1-1
cdr3_aa: CASSVGGTEAFF
cdr3_nt: TGTGCCAGCAGCGTAGGAGGGACTGAAGCTTTCTTT

clone_size: NA
d_call: TRBD2
v_call: TRBV27
j_call: TRBJ2-3
cdr3_aa: CATTTSGGGVSTDTQYF
cdr3_nt: TGTGCCACGACGACAAGCGGGGGGGGTGTTAGCACAGATACGCAGTATTTT

clone_size: NA
d_call: TRBD1
v_call: TRBV7-9
j_call: TRBJ1-1
cdr3_aa: CASSKADRVAEAFF
cdr3_nt: TGTGCCAGCAGCAAAGCTGACAGGGTCGCTGAAGCTTTCTTT

clone_size: NA
d_call: NA
v_call: TRBV14
j_call: TRBJ1-6
cdr3_aa: CASSQGVYSPLHF
cdr3_nt: TGTGCCAGCAGCCAAGGCGTTTATTCACCCCTCCACTTT

clone_size: NA
d_call: TRBD2
v_call: TRBV5-1
j_call: TRBJ2-1
cdr3_aa: CASSSGLGLAEVYNEQFF
cdr3_nt: TGCGCCAGCAGCTCCGGACTGGGACTAGCGGAAGTATACAATGAGCAGTTCTTC

clone_size: NA
d_call: NA
v_call: TRBV6-5
j_call: TRBJ2-1
cdr3_aa: CASFPFGTDNEQFF
cdr3_nt: TGTGCCAGCTTCCCGTTCGGTACAGACAATGAGCAGTTCTTC

clone_size: NA
d_call: NA
v_call: TRBV6-1
j_call: TRBJ2-7
cdr3_aa: CASSEPPGQPYEQYF
cdr3_nt: TGTGCCAGCAGTGAGCCACCGGGACAACCCTACGAGCAGTACTTC

clone_size: once
d_call: TRBD2
v_call: TRBV7-3
j_call: TRBJ2-2
cdr3_aa: CASSYSGTSENTGELFF
cdr3_nt: TGTGCCAGCAGCTACTCAGGGACTAGCGAGAACACCGGGGAGCTGTTTTTT

clone_size: NA
d_call: TRBD2
v_call: TRBV10-2
j_call: TRBJ2-2
cdr3_aa: CASSRLAGGPTGELFF
cdr3_nt: TGCGCCAGCAGTCGACTAGCGGGAGGGCCTACCGGGGAGCTGTTTTTT

clone_size: NA
d_call: NA
v_call: TRBV7-9
j_call: TRBJ2-3
cdr3_aa: CASITGPTDTQYF
cdr3_nt: TGTGCCAGCATCACTGGTCCCACAGATACGCAGTATTTT

clone_size: NA
d_call: TRBD1
v_call: TRBV7-3
j_call: TRBJ2-1
cdr3_aa: CASSPLGQGANNEQFF
cdr3_nt: TGTGCCAGCAGCCCGCTCGGGCAGGGGGCGAACAATGAGCAGTTCTTC